The rows below give T cell receptor beta chains drawn from one sample of a study of T cell clones after liver transplantation. Sequenced by immunoSEQ multiplex PCR; TCRdb stores in-frame clones only, minus some. This table holds tens of thousands of clones, about 88% found once. This specimen was CD4+ T cells from blood, taken before liver transplant. All receptors derive from a human donor who received a liver transplant. The CDR3 runs from the conserved cysteine through the conserved F or W. The order of the fields is V gene, CDR3 length, D gene, J gene, clone size, CDR3 DNA, CDR3 protein. D genes are given only for firm matches. Rows give clone size only sometimes, using once, few, many, or a class for an expanded clone.

v_gene: TRBV12-5; len: 15; d_gene: TRBD2; j_gene: TRBJ2-2; abundance: NA; CDR3nt: TGTGCTAGTGGGGGGGAGGGGACTAGCTCCCGGGAGCTGTTTTTT; CDR3aa: CASGGEGTSSRELFF
v_gene: TRBV7-3; len: 15; d_gene: NA; j_gene: TRBJ1-3; abundance: NA; CDR3nt: TGTGCCAGCAGCTTGTCTTCGGGACACGGAAACACCATATATTTT; CDR3aa: CASSLSSGHGNTIYF
v_gene: TRBV28; len: 17; d_gene: NA; j_gene: TRBJ2-7; abundance: few; CDR3nt: TGTGCCAGCAGATCACTCGGCGGTTCGGAGCGGTACTACGAGCAGTACTTC; CDR3aa: CASRSLGGSERYYEQYF
v_gene: TRBV30; len: 14; d_gene: TRBD2; j_gene: TRBJ2-2; abundance: NA; CDR3nt: TGTGCCTGTCTTTCCGGGACTAGTTCCGGGGAGCTGTTTTTT; CDR3aa: CACLSGTSSGELFF
v_gene: TRBV29-1; len: 13; d_gene: NA; j_gene: TRBJ2-7; abundance: NA; CDR3nt: TGCAGCGTTGAAGTCCAGGGCTTCGGGGAGCAGTACTTC; CDR3aa: CSVEVQGFGEQYF
v_gene: TRBV4-2; len: 19; d_gene: TRBD2; j_gene: TRBJ2-1; abundance: few; CDR3nt: TGTGCCAGCAGCCCCCTCGGACCGGGAGGCCGTAGCTCCTACAATGAGCAGTTCTTC; CDR3aa: CASSPLGPGGRSSYNEQFF
v_gene: TRBV11-2; len: 13; d_gene: NA; j_gene: TRBJ1-1; abundance: NA; CDR3nt: TGTGCCAGCAGCTTAGAGAGGGGCTCTGAAGCTTTCTTT; CDR3aa: CASSLERGSEAFF
v_gene: TRBV10-3; len: 15; d_gene: TRBD1; j_gene: TRBJ2-1; abundance: NA; CDR3nt: TGTGCCATCAGTCCCGGACAGGGGAGTATCGGTGAGCAGTTCTTC; CDR3aa: CAISPGQGSIGEQFF
v_gene: TRBV5-1; len: 16; d_gene: TRBD1; j_gene: TRBJ2-3; abundance: NA; CDR3nt: TGCGCCAGCAGCTTGTACCGGGACAGGGGGCTTGATACGCAGTATTTT; CDR3aa: CASSLYRDRGLDTQYF
v_gene: TRBV5-1; len: 14; d_gene: NA; j_gene: TRBJ2-1; abundance: NA; CDR3nt: TGCGCCAGCAGCCCCAGTAGCTCCTACAATGAGCAGTTCTTC; CDR3aa: CASSPSSSYNEQFF
v_gene: TRBV5-1; len: 15; d_gene: TRBD2; j_gene: TRBJ2-1; abundance: NA; CDR3nt: TGCGCCAGCAGCTTGGTAGCGGGAAAAGGGGATGAGCAGTTCTTC; CDR3aa: CASSLVAGKGDEQFF
v_gene: TRBV6-5; len: 13; d_gene: NA; j_gene: TRBJ1-4; abundance: few; CDR3nt: TGTGCCACTGGAGGCAGGGTGGACGAAAAACTGTTTTTT; CDR3aa: CATGGRVDEKLFF
v_gene: TRBV7-3; len: 15; d_gene: TRBD1; j_gene: TRBJ1-1; abundance: once; CDR3nt: TGTGCCAGCAGCGTTCAAGCCCAGGGGGGCACTGAAGCTTTCTTT; CDR3aa: CASSVQAQGGTEAFF
v_gene: TRBV4-2; len: 17; d_gene: NA; j_gene: TRBJ2-3; abundance: once; CDR3nt: TGTGCCAGCAGCCGACTTGAGGATGGCGGGGCCACAGATACGCAGTATTTT; CDR3aa: CASSRLEDGGATDTQYF
v_gene: TRBV18; len: 15; d_gene: NA; j_gene: TRBJ1-6; abundance: medium-sized; CDR3nt: TGTGCCAGCTCCCCCCTTAGGGCTACAGATTCACCCCTCCACTTT; CDR3aa: CASSPLRATDSPLHF
v_gene: TRBV9; len: 16; d_gene: TRBD2; j_gene: TRBJ2-1; abundance: NA; CDR3nt: TGTGCCAGCAGCGTAATAGGCGGGAGGGCCTCAGATGAGCAGTTCTTC; CDR3aa: CASSVIGGRASDEQFF
v_gene: TRBV4-3; len: 15; d_gene: NA; j_gene: TRBJ1-4; abundance: NA; CDR3nt: TGCGCCAGCAGCCAAGAGGGGGGTAGGGGTGAAAAACTGTTTTTT; CDR3aa: CASSQEGGRGEKLFF
v_gene: TRBV28; len: 16; d_gene: TRBD2; j_gene: TRBJ2-1; abundance: NA; CDR3nt: TGTGCCAGCAGTTTACAGCTAGCGGGGGGATACAATGAGCAGTTCTTC; CDR3aa: CASSLQLAGGYNEQFF
v_gene: TRBV18; len: 15; d_gene: NA; j_gene: TRBJ1-1; abundance: NA; CDR3nt: TGTGCCAGCTCACCTAGGACAGTTTTGAACACTGAAGCTTTCTTT; CDR3aa: CASSPRTVLNTEAFF
v_gene: TRBV9; len: 17; d_gene: TRBD2; j_gene: TRBJ2-3; abundance: NA; CDR3nt: TGTGCCAGCAGCGTAGGGATTGGTAGCGGGACTTCAGATACGCAGTATTTT; CDR3aa: CASSVGIGSGTSDTQYF
v_gene: TRBV18; len: 13; d_gene: NA; j_gene: TRBJ1-5; abundance: few; CDR3nt: TGTGCCAGCTCCCCCGACCGAAATCAGCCCCAGCATTTT; CDR3aa: CASSPDRNQPQHF
v_gene: TRBV4-2; len: 16; d_gene: NA; j_gene: TRBJ1-5; abundance: NA; CDR3nt: TGTGCCAGCAGCCAAGACAGGGGCGGTAGCAATCAGCCCCAGCATTTT; CDR3aa: CASSQDRGGSNQPQHF
v_gene: TRBV18; len: 16; d_gene: TRBD1; j_gene: TRBJ1-5; abundance: NA; CDR3nt: TGTGCCAGCTCAGGACAGGGGGTCGCAAGCAATCAGCCCCAGCATTTT; CDR3aa: CASSGQGVASNQPQHF
v_gene: TRBV5-6; len: 15; d_gene: NA; j_gene: TRBJ2-5; abundance: NA; CDR3nt: TGTGCCAGCAGCCTCCGGAGGCTAGGGGGGGAGACCCAGTACTTC; CDR3aa: CASSLRRLGGETQYF
v_gene: TRBV7-9; len: 14; d_gene: NA; j_gene: TRBJ1-2; abundance: NA; CDR3nt: TGTGCCAGCAGCCGACGGGACCGGAACTATGGCTACACCTTC; CDR3aa: CASSRRDRNYGYTF
v_gene: TRBV11-2; len: 14; d_gene: NA; j_gene: TRBJ2-2; abundance: NA; CDR3nt: TGTGCCAGCAGCTCCCTGCACCGGACCGGGGAGCTGTTTTTT; CDR3aa: CASSSLHRTGELFF
v_gene: TRBV18; len: 13; d_gene: NA; j_gene: TRBJ1-2; abundance: few; CDR3nt: TGTGCCAGCTCACCGGAGGGAGACTATGGCTACACCTTC; CDR3aa: CASSPEGDYGYTF
v_gene: TRBV6-5; len: 15; d_gene: TRBD1; j_gene: TRBJ2-7; abundance: NA; CDR3nt: TGTGCCAGCAGCCTAGGGACAGATATCTCCTACGAGCAGTACTTC; CDR3aa: CASSLGTDISYEQYF
v_gene: TRBV4-2; len: 14; d_gene: NA; j_gene: TRBJ2-5; abundance: NA; CDR3nt: TGTGCCAGCAGCCAAGCGGGGAACCAAGAGACCCAGTACTTC; CDR3aa: CASSQAGNQETQYF